Below are 18 T cell receptor beta chains sequenced from a single sample in a study of OX40 agonist ivuxolimab in advanced cancers. Library method: the immunoSEQ multiplex PCR assay. As stored in TCRdb, this immuneACCESS dataset retains in-frame rearrangements with V and J assigned. A fraction of the clones does not appear; measured against another copy, unresolved V genes explain less than half of the discrepancy, and the remainder lacks a known reason. The sample contains some 43,000 clones, about 90% of them found a single time. The top ten hold under 40% of the sample. The sample consisted of CD4+ or CD8+ T cells sorted from blood, taken in a trial of the OX40 agonist ivuxolimab. Receptors were obtained from an adult with an advanced solid tumor such as melanoma, head and neck, liver or kidney cancer.

This sequence joins TRBV5-1 and TRBJ1-1, with unresolved D. Germline CDR1 and CDR2: SGHRS and YFSETQ. The CDR3 is made up of 14 amino acids. Trimming took 5 bases from V and 1 from J, leaving 12 bases between them. CDR3 nucleotide sequence: TGCGCCAGCAGGGCGGGGTCTTCGAACACTGAAGCTTTCTTT. It specifies CASRAGSSNTEAFF.

The chain is built from TRBV5-6 and TRBJ1-2; D not resolved. In germline, CDR1 is SGHDT, CDR2 YYEEEE. Deletions cut 1 base from V and 4 bases from J, with 8 bases between. The length of the CDR3 is 13 residues. The CDR3 loop reads CASSLQASYGYTF. The CDR3 nucleotides read TGTGCCAGCAGCTTGCAGGCGAGCTATGGCTACACCTTC.

A single count supports this clone. The chain links TRBV21-1 to TRBJ2-2; whether TRBD1, the table's D call, matches the DNA was not checked. TRBV21-1 is labeled a pseudogene. This CDR3 comprises 18 residues. CDR3 nucleotide sequence: TGTGCCAGCAGCAAAAATCATACGGACAGGCCGAACACCGGGGAGCTGTTTTTT. It yields the protein CASSKNHTDRPNTGELFF.

The gene calls are TRBV19 and TRBJ2-1; 8 bases align to TRBD1. The CDR3 has 17 residues. Germline values: CDR1 LNHDA, CDR2 SQIVND (reference sequence). V shed 3 bases and J 6 bases; nucleotides not matched to a gene: 13. Here the CDR3 reads CASSIQVWTGRLNEQFF. The CDR3 nucleotides are TGTGCCAGTAGTATTCAGGTTTGGACAGGGAGACTCAATGAGCAGTTCTTC.

With respect to this clone: The junction departs from germline at one end; a sequencing error may be responsible. The chain has TRBV5-1 and TRBJ2-6; no firm D call. CDR1 and CDR2 (germline): SGHRS, YFSETQ. The CDR3 length is 15 residues. CDR3 amino acids: CASSQRESGVNVLTF. CDR3 nucleotides: TGCGCCAGCAGCCAAAGGGAATCTGGGGTCAACGTCCTGACTTTC.

V and J are TRBV7-9 and TRBJ2-1, with no clear D. Germline assignment: CDR1 SEHNR and CDR2 FQNEAQ (reference sequence). The CDR3 sequence is 8 residues long. V lost 7 bases and J lost 15, with 7 bases in between. Here the CDR3 reads CASTNSFF. The CDR3 DNA reads as TGTGCCAGCACTAATTCGTTCTTC. Variable domain in full (rest from reference TRBV7-9 and TRBJ2-1): DTGVSQNPRHKITKRGQNVTFRCDPISEHNRLYWYRQTLGQGPEFLTYFQNEAQLEKSRLLSDRFSAERPKGSFSTLEIQRTEQGDSAMYLCASTNSFFGPGTRLTVL.

The rearrangement links TRBV7-3 to TRBJ2-7, with 7 bases that match TRBD1. Trimming removed 5 bases from V and 7 bases from J; junction bases left unmatched: 11. The CDR3 is made up of 14 amino acids. CDR1 is SGHTA and CDR2 is FQGTGA in the germline V gene. In nucleotides, the CDR3 is TGTGCCAGCAGCCTACTCGGACAGGTGGGGGAGCAGTACTTC. It yields the protein CASSLLGQVGEQYF.

The J gene is TRBJ2-5, the V gene TRBV11-2; the match to TRBD2 covers 12 bases. J was trimmed by 4 bases and V by 5 bases; bases with no gene match: 8. The CDR3 covers 16 residues. Germline V gene data show CDR1 as SGHAT and CDR2 as FQNNGV. The CDR3 region has the DNA TGTGCCAGCAGCCTAGCGGGGGGGCTGGTCAGAGAGACCCAGTACTTC. It specifies CASSLAGGLVRETQYF.

This clone was picked up one time. The genes are TRBV7-9 and TRBJ1-5, with 7 bases matching TRBD1. CDR1 and CDR2 (germline): SEHNR, FQNEAQ (reference sequence). This CDR3 has 15 residues. V dropped 2 bases and J dropped 6; count of bases not matched to a gene: 7. CDR3 sequence: CASSLSDRVSQPQHF. The CDR3 DNA follows: TGTGCCAGCAGCTTAAGCGACAGGGTCTCTCAGCCCCAGCATTTT. The full variable domain, rest sourced from reference TRBV7-9 and TRBJ1-5, is DTGVSQNPRHKITKRGQNVTFRCDPISEHNRLYWYRQTLGQGPEFLTYFQNEAQLEKSRLLSDRFSAERPKGSFSTLEIQRTEQGDSAMYLCASSLSDRVSQPQHFGDGTRLSIL.

V gene TRBV4-2 combines with J gene TRBJ2-2, with 10 positions matching TRBD2. CDR1 and CDR2 from the germline V gene are LGHNA and YNFKEQ. V lost 1 base, J lost 7 bases, and 6 bases stayed unmatched. The CDR3 covers 16 residues. The DNA for the CDR3 is TGTGCCAGCAGCCAAGTGTTAGCGGGAGGTAACGGGGAGCTGTTTTTT. This sequence encodes CASSQVLAGGNGELFF.

The chain uses TRBV7-6 and TRBJ2-5; 7 nucleotides align to TRBD1. This CDR3 contains 14 residues. J gave up 2 bases and V 5 bases, and 5 bases lay outside the gene matches. Looked up from germline, CDR1 is SGHVS and CDR2 is FNYEAQ. The CDR3: CASSQMTGQETQYF. The CDR3 region has the DNA TGTGCCAGCAGCCAGATGACAGGGCAAGAGACCCAGTACTTC.

The chain carries TRBV6-5 and TRBJ2-3; D is ambiguous. Germline CDR1 is MNHEY and CDR2 is SVGAGI. The CDR3 has 11 residues. V lost 5 bases and J lost 8, with 8 bases in between. CDR3: CASSEATTQYF. The CDR3, as DNA: TGTGCCAGCAGTGAAGCTACTACGCAGTATTTT.

The gene calls are TRBV5-5 and TRBJ1-6; D not certain. Germline lookup yields CDR1 SGHKS and CDR2 YYEKEE (reference sequence). V shed 0 bases and J shed 8 bases, with 9 bases lying between them. The CDR3 is 14 residues long. CDR3 region: CASSLGLDYSPLHF. The CDR3 DNA reads as TGTGCCAGCAGCTTGGGACTAGATTATTCACCCCTCCACTTT.

This clone was seen once. The chain couples TRBV7-9 to TRBJ2-3, with 14 bases identical to TRBD2. V gave up 5 bases and J gave up 2 bases; unmatched junction bases: 3. The CDR3 is 16 residues long. Looked up from germline, CDR1 is SEHNR and CDR2 is FQNEAQ (reference sequence). CDR3 protein: CASSTGLAGATDTQYF. The DNA of the CDR3 is TGTGCCAGCAGCACGGGACTAGCGGGGGCCACAGATACGCAGTATTTT. Based on the CDR3 plus reference TRBV7-9 and TRBJ2-3, the full variable domain is DTGVSQNPRHKITKRGQNVTFRCDPISEHNRLYWYRQTLGQGPEFLTYFQNEAQLEKSRLLSDRFSAERPKGSFSTLEIQRTEQGDSAMYLCASSTGLAGATDTQYFGPGTRLTVL.

The V and J genes are TRBV4-2 and TRBJ2-5; 11 bases map to TRBD2. Germline CDR1 reads LGHNA; CDR2 reads YNFKEQ. Trimming at V came to 1 base and at J to 6 bases, leaving 7 bases not matched to a gene. CDR3 size: 16 residues. The CDR3 bases are TGTGCCAGCAGCCAAGCTCTCACTAGCGGGGGACAGACCCAGTACTTC. Encoded protein: CASSQALTSGGQTQYF.

This clone was observed once. This chain links TRBV5-1 with TRBJ2-7; the match to TRBD2 covers 7 bases. Trimming at V came to 0 bases and at J to 0 bases, leaving 6 bases not matched to a gene. CDR3 length: 16 residues. Germline V gene lookup returns CDR1 SGHRS and CDR2 YFSETQ. This CDR3 reads CASSLGPSGNSYEQYF. DNA of the CDR3: TGCGCCAGCAGCTTGGGTCCTAGCGGAAACTCCTACGAGCAGTACTTC.

The table lists this clone with a few counts. The chain is built from TRBV28 and TRBJ1-3; D might be TRBD1 (6 bases). In germline, CDR1 is MDHEN, CDR2 SYDVKM. CDR3 size: 13 residues. The V end lost 5 bases, the J end lost 4 bases, and 9 bases lay between the germline ends. This CDR3 is CASSRQAGNTIYF. In nucleotides, the CDR3 is TGTGCCAGCAGTCGACAGGCCGGAAACACCATATATTTT.

This chain links TRBV5-4 with TRBJ1-5; 11 nucleotides align to TRBD1. With V trimmed by 4 bases and J by 2 bases, 11 bases remained unmatched. CDR1 is SGHNT, CDR2 YYREEE, per germline (reference sequence). The CDR3 totals 18 residues. The CDR3 is CASSRRDRGSGGNQPQHF. CDR3 DNA: TGTGCCAGCAGCAGACGGGACAGGGGGTCTGGTGGCAATCAGCCCCAGCATTTT.